These T cell receptor beta chains were read from a single sample in a study of blood T cell repertoires in COVID-19. Sequencing was performed with immunoSEQ multiplex PCR; in TCRdb, only in-frame clones are kept and a portion is missing. The table lists 75,000 to 95,000 clones, 84% of them singletons. Material: peripheral blood. Receptor source: a man in his 60s with acute or convalescent COVID-19. Each CDR3 is given without its conserved first and last residue. Each record gives: D gene, CDR3 length, V gene, J gene, CDR3 protein. A D gene is named only where the DNA matches it firmly.

d_call: TRBD1; cdr3_length: 15; v_call: TRBV27; j_call: TRBJ1-1; cdr3_aa: ASSSLVGGQSGPEAF
d_call: .; cdr3_length: 13; v_call: TRBV5-1; j_call: TRBJ1-5; cdr3_aa: ASAPWVGPNQPQH
d_call: .; cdr3_length: 14; v_call: TRBV6-5; j_call: TRBJ1-6; cdr3_aa: ASSYSSGLRNSPLH
d_call: TRBD1; cdr3_length: 15; v_call: TRBV27; j_call: TRBJ1-6; cdr3_aa: ASSFRDSSYYNSPLH
d_call: .; cdr3_length: 13; v_call: TRBV15; j_call: TRBJ1-5; cdr3_aa: ATSRFRAPNQPQH
d_call: .; cdr3_length: 12; v_call: TRBV11-2; j_call: TRBJ1-6; cdr3_aa: ASSSRTSNSPLH
d_call: .; cdr3_length: 11; v_call: TRBV12-3/TRBV12-4; j_call: TRBJ1-2; cdr3_aa: ASSNGQPYGYT
d_call: .; cdr3_length: 14; v_call: TRBV5-1; j_call: TRBJ1-3; cdr3_aa: ASSPGGGAIGNTIY
d_call: .; cdr3_length: 16; v_call: TRBV5-6; j_call: TRBJ1-2; cdr3_aa: ASSLGASAVPFNYGYT
d_call: TRBD1; cdr3_length: 15; v_call: TRBV3-1/TRBV3-2; j_call: TRBJ2-3; cdr3_aa: ASSQDNRGGSADTQY
d_call: TRBD2; cdr3_length: 13; v_call: TRBV5-1; j_call: TRBJ2-5; cdr3_aa: ASSFSGEARETQY
d_call: .; cdr3_length: 13; v_call: TRBV9; j_call: TRBJ1-2; cdr3_aa: ASSVGGQINYGYT
d_call: .; cdr3_length: 15; v_call: TRBV2; j_call: TRBJ1-5; cdr3_aa: ASSARQSWYSNQPQH
d_call: .; cdr3_length: 13; v_call: TRBV7-9; j_call: TRBJ2-1; cdr3_aa: ASSQRESSYNEQF
d_call: TRBD1; cdr3_length: 15; v_call: TRBV5-6; j_call: TRBJ2-1; cdr3_aa: ASSSSSDRGRMDEQF
d_call: .; cdr3_length: 10; v_call: TRBV6-2/TRBV6-3; j_call: TRBJ1-2; cdr3_aa: ASSRDSYGYT
d_call: TRBD2; cdr3_length: 14; v_call: TRBV24-1; j_call: TRBJ2-5; cdr3_aa: ATSGSGVHPQETQY
d_call: TRBD1; cdr3_length: 11; v_call: TRBV7-2; j_call: TRBJ2-1; cdr3_aa: ASSRTGRNEQF
d_call: .; cdr3_length: 13; v_call: TRBV27; j_call: TRBJ2-7; cdr3_aa: ASTRKAGLYYEQY
d_call: TRBD1; cdr3_length: 14; v_call: TRBV7-9; j_call: TRBJ1-1; cdr3_aa: ASSLAGTGGNTEAF
d_call: .; cdr3_length: 12; v_call: TRBV7-2; j_call: TRBJ2-2; cdr3_aa: ASSLTANTGELF
d_call: .; cdr3_length: 11; v_call: TRBV18; j_call: TRBJ1-2; cdr3_aa: ASSPLADYGYT
d_call: TRBD1; cdr3_length: 12; v_call: TRBV5-4; j_call: TRBJ2-7; cdr3_aa: ASSPGTARIEQY
d_call: TRBD1; cdr3_length: 12; v_call: TRBV7-2; j_call: TRBJ1-2; cdr3_aa: ASSIGTGNYGYT
d_call: .; cdr3_length: 12; v_call: TRBV2; j_call: TRBJ2-3; cdr3_aa: ASSVQQATDTQY
d_call: .; cdr3_length: 12; v_call: TRBV11-3; j_call: TRBJ2-5; cdr3_aa: ASSRKGGRETQY
d_call: .; cdr3_length: 15; v_call: TRBV9; j_call: TRBJ2-7; cdr3_aa: ASSAGAGRGPSYEQY
d_call: .; cdr3_length: 13; v_call: TRBV28; j_call: TRBJ2-4; cdr3_aa: ASSSHSLAKNIQY
d_call: .; cdr3_length: 16; v_call: TRBV19; j_call: TRBJ2-5; cdr3_aa: ASSIRGLGTLNQETQY
d_call: .; cdr3_length: 12; v_call: TRBV7-2; j_call: TRBJ1-1; cdr3_aa: ASTVSFLNTEAF
d_call: TRBD1; cdr3_length: 15; v_call: TRBV7-2; j_call: TRBJ1-2; cdr3_aa: ASSLTGRQGARYGYT
d_call: .; cdr3_length: 13; v_call: TRBV9; j_call: TRBJ2-3; cdr3_aa: ASSARDLDTDTQY
d_call: TRBD1; cdr3_length: 15; v_call: TRBV5-5; j_call: TRBJ1-6; cdr3_aa: ASSLWDRSSYNSPLH
d_call: TRBD2; cdr3_length: 16; v_call: TRBV4-1; j_call: TRBJ2-3; cdr3_aa: ASSQVAAGGSETDTQY
d_call: .; cdr3_length: 10; v_call: TRBV27; j_call: TRBJ2-5; cdr3_aa: ASRSTQGTQY
d_call: TRBD1; cdr3_length: 15; v_call: TRBV18; j_call: TRBJ2-7; cdr3_aa: ASSPFIPGTASYEQY
d_call: TRBD2; cdr3_length: 12; v_call: TRBV7-9; j_call: TRBJ2-2; cdr3_aa: ASSGLAGQGELF
d_call: .; cdr3_length: 14; v_call: TRBV28; j_call: TRBJ2-1; cdr3_aa: ASSPRLETNYNEQF
d_call: TRBD2; cdr3_length: 13; v_call: TRBV4-2; j_call: TRBJ2-1; cdr3_aa: ASSLSGGAANEQF
d_call: .; cdr3_length: 12; v_call: TRBV19; j_call: TRBJ1-6; cdr3_aa: ASSTREGYSPLH
d_call: .; cdr3_length: 12; v_call: TRBV28; j_call: TRBJ1-4; cdr3_aa: ASSHQGLDEKLF
d_call: TRBD1; cdr3_length: 13; v_call: TRBV19; j_call: TRBJ1-5; cdr3_aa: ASSIVQGGHQPQH
d_call: .; cdr3_length: 14; v_call: TRBV6-1; j_call: TRBJ1-5; cdr3_aa: ASSERWRQPAQPQH
d_call: .; cdr3_length: 9; v_call: TRBV7-9; j_call: TRBJ2-5; cdr3_aa: ASSPRETQY
d_call: .; cdr3_length: 12; v_call: TRBV6-6; j_call: TRBJ1-5; cdr3_aa: ASSYSQVYQPQH